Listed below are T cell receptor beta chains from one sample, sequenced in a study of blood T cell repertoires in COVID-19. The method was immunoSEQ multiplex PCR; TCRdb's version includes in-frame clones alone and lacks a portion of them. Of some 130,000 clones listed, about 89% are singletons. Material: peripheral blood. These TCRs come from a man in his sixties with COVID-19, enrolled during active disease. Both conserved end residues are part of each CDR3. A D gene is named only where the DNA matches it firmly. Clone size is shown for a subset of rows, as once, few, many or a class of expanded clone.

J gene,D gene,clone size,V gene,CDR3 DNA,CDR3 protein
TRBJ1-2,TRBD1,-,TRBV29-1,TGCAGCGTTGAAGGGGGCCAGGGGGAAGATGGCTACACCTTC,CSVEGGQGEDGYTF
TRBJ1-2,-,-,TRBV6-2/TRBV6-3,TGTGCCAGCAGTTACACTAACAGGGTTTCCTATGGCTACACCTTC,CASSYTNRVSYGYTF
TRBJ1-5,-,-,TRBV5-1,TGCGCCAGCAGCTTGGGGGAGAATCAGCCCCAGCATTTT,CASSLGENQPQHF
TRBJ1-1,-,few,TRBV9,TGTGCCAGCAGCGTAGCGCGGAACACTGAAGCTTTCTTT,CASSVARNTEAFF
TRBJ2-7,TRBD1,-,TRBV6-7,TGTGCCAGCACCGAGGGACAGGGCTACGAGCAGTACTTC,CASTEGQGYEQYF
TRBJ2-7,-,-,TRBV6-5,TGTGCCAGCAGTACCCAGGGACTTTACGAGCAGTACTTC,CASSTQGLYEQYF
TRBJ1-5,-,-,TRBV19,TGTGCCACATTGGGGGGGGGCTTAATCAATCAGCCCCAGCATTTT,CATLGGGLINQPQHF
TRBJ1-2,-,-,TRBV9,TGTGCCAGCAGCGTAAGCCCGGAGGGGAGCTACACCTTC,CASSVSPEGSYTF
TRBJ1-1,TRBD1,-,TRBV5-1,TGCGCCAGCAGCTTGGCCGGGACAGGGGGCAGTACTGAAGCTTTCTTT,CASSLAGTGGSTEAFF
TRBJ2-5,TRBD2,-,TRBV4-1,TGCGCCAGCAGCCAAGAATGGAGCGGGGGGGCCGAAGAGACCCAGTACTTC,CASSQEWSGGAEETQYF
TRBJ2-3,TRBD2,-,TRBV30,TGTGCCTGGAGTTCAGGGACTAGCGGGGGGTCAGATACGCAGTATTTT,CAWSSGTSGGSDTQYF
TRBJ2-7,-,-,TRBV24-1,TGTGCCACCGCAGCCAACGGGGGCGAGCAGTACTTC,CATAANGGEQYF
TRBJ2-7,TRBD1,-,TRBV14,TGTGCCAGCAGCCTCCGGGACAGCTTGTGGGGCGAGCAGTACTTC,CASSLRDSLWGEQYF
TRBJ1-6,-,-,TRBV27,TGTGCCAGCAGTTCGGGGAGCTCCTATAATTCACCCCTCCACTTT,CASSSGSSYNSPLHF
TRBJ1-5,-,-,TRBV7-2,TGTGCCAGCAGCAACGCGGGTGGTTCGGGCAATCAGCCCCAGCATTTT,CASSNAGGSGNQPQHF
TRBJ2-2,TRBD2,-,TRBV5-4,TGTGCCAGCAGCTTGGCCGGACTAGGAGGCGGGGAGCTGTTTTTT,CASSLAGLGGGELFF
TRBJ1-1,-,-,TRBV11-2,TGTGCCAGCAGCTTAGCAGGGTACACTGAAGCTTTCTTT,CASSLAGYTEAFF